One sample yielded the 22 T cell receptor beta chains listed below, sequenced in a study of blood T cell repertoires in COVID-19. The method was immunoSEQ multiplex PCR; TCRdb's version includes in-frame clones alone and lacks a portion of them. This table has 80,000 to 95,000 clones, about 85% appearing once. The sequenced material came from peripheral blood. These receptors were obtained from a human donor in a cohort sampled during active COVID-19.

The chain joins TRBV2 to TRBJ1-4, with no clear D. CDR1 and CDR2 (germline): SNHLY, FYNNEI. V dropped 7 bases and J dropped 5 bases, with 17 bases sitting between them. This CDR3 has 15 amino acids. CDR3 residues: CASTLLRVGNEKLFF. CDR3 nucleotide sequence: TGTGCCAGCACCCTCTTACGGGTCGGAAATGAAAAACTGTTTTTT.

The chain couples TRBV7-9 to TRBJ2-1; 8 bases agree with TRBD2. CDR1 SEHNR and CDR2 FQNEAQ come from the germline V gene (reference sequence). The CDR3 has 15 residues. Trimming removed 3 bases from V and 2 bases from J; junction bases left unmatched: 3. The CDR3 loop reads CASSFSGTPYNEQFF. For the CDR3, the DNA is TGTGCCAGCAGCTTTAGCGGGACCCCCTACAATGAGCAGTTCTTC. The variable domain in full, with the rest retrieved from reference TRBV7-9 and TRBJ2-1, is DTGVSQNPRHKITKRGQNVTFRCDPISEHNRLYWYRQTLGQGPEFLTYFQNEAQLEKSRLLSDRFSAERPKGSFSTLEIQRTEQGDSAMYLCASSFSGTPYNEQFFGPGTRLTVL.

This clone was seen just once. The chain joins TRBV25-1 to TRBJ1-2, with TRBD1 matching over 8 bases. V dropped 4 bases and J dropped 4; count of bases not matched to a gene: 2. The V gene's germline CDR1 is MGHDK and CDR2 SYGVNS. This CDR3 is built from 13 residues. DNA of the CDR3: TGTGCCAGCAGTGGGGGACAGGCCTATGGCTACACCTTC. Protein product: CASSGGQAYGYTF.

In DNA, the CDR3 is TGTGCCAGTAGTATAGGGGGCGAAAAACTGTTTTTT. As protein: CASSIGGEKLFF. The V and J genes are TRBV19 and TRBJ1-4; D is perhaps TRBD1 (5 bases). CDR1 and CDR2 from the germline V gene are LNHDA and SQIVND (reference sequence). This CDR3 is 12 amino acids long. Trimming cost V 1 base and J 8 bases, with 5 bases left between them.

DNA of the CDR3: TGTGCCAGCTCACCCGTGCGGGGGGCGACTAATGAAAAACTGTTTTTT. Translating it yields CASSPVRGATNEKLFF. The chain recombines TRBV18 with TRBJ1-4; a possible D gene is TRBD1 (6 bases). This CDR3 contains 16 residues. The V end was cut by 3 bases, the J end by 2 bases, with 13 bases between. CDR1 and CDR2 from the germline V gene are KGHSH and LQKENI.

The chain employs TRBV5-1 and TRBJ2-3; the D gene is possibly TRBD1 (6 bases). The CDR3 has 16 amino acids. V gave up 4 bases and J gave up 2 bases, with 17 bases separating them. CDR1 and CDR2 from the germline V gene are SGHRS and YFSETQ. The CDR3 nucleotides are TGCGCCAGCAGCCCGGTCTTTGACAGGACCACAGATACGCAGTATTTT. It codes for CASSPVFDRTTDTQYF.

The chain combines TRBV2 with TRBJ2-3, with D unclear. Deletions cut 0 bases from V and 0 bases from J, with 4 bases between. The CDR3 sequence is 14 residues long. CDR1 is SNHLY, CDR2 FYNNEI, per germline. This CDR3 reads CASSEAESTDTQYF. As DNA, the CDR3 is TGTGCCAGCAGTGAAGCGGAGAGCACAGATACGCAGTATTTT.

In this sample, this clone turned up once. This chain connects TRBV5-1 to TRBJ2-1; 8 bases align to TRBD2. V was pared by 0 bases and J by 10 bases, with 12 bases of the junction left unmatched. Germline V gene sequence: CDR1 SGHRS, CDR2 YFSETQ. The CDR3 loop spans 16 amino acids. The CDR3 coding sequence is TGCGCCAGCAGCTTGGGAACTAGCGGCCAAGGCAGGGAGCAGTTCTTC. Encoded protein: CASSLGTSGQGREQFF. The full variable domain, rest sourced from reference TRBV5-1 and TRBJ2-1, is KAGVTQTPRYLIKTRGQQVTLSCSPISGHRSVSWYQQTPGQGLQFLFEYFSETQRNKGNFPGRFSGRQFSNSRSEMNVSTLELGDSALYLCASSLGTSGQGREQFFGPGTRLTVL.

The chain carries TRBV5-6 and TRBJ1-3; tentatively, D is TRBD1 (6 bases). CDR3 size: 19 residues. Germline V gene sequence: CDR1 SGHDT, CDR2 YYEEEE. V was pared by 1 base and J by 0 bases, with 20 bases between. CDR3 coding DNA: TGTGCCAGCAGCTTGTGGGGGCGCGGCCCGACAGACTCTGGAAACACCATATATTTT. It translates to CASSLWGRGPTDSGNTIYF.

Notes on this clone: In the same sample, other DNA sequences code for this CDR3. DNA for the CDR3: TGTGCCAGCAGCGTAGGGCAGGGTGGGACCTACGAGCAGTACTTC. This codes for CASSVGQGGTYEQYF. V gene TRBV9 combines with J gene TRBJ2-7; D may be TRBD1 (5 bases). The V end lost 0 bases, the J end lost 2 bases, and 12 bases lay between the germline ends. The length of the CDR3 is 15 residues. Germline CDR1 SGDLS, CDR2 YYNGEE.

This clone was seen ten or more times. The V call is TRBV6-1, the J call TRBJ1-4; 8 positions agree with TRBD1. The germline CDR1 and CDR2 sequences are MNHNS and SASEGT. The CDR3 has 14 residues. V lost 1 base to trimming and J lost 7 bases; unmatched junction nucleotides: 2. CDR3 sequence: CASSEGTGFEKLFF. The CDR3, as DNA: TGTGCCAGCAGTGAAGGGACAGGGTTTGAAAAACTGTTTTTT.

The V gene is TRBV5-1, the J gene TRBJ2-1; 8 bases map to TRBD2. The CDR3 has 13 residues. Trimming removed 1 base from V and 9 bases from J; junction bases left unmatched: 3. Germline V lookup: CDR1 SGHRS, CDR2 YFSETQ. The chain's CDR3 is CASSLNSGSEQFF. The CDR3 DNA is TGCGCCAGCAGCTTGAACAGCGGGAGTGAGCAGTTCTTC.

The chain is built from TRBV24-1 and TRBJ2-2, with 8 bases matching TRBD2. V shed 4 bases, J shed 6 bases, and the junction held 6 bases outside the gene matches. Germline CDR1 is KGHDR and CDR2 is SFDVKD. The CDR3 has 15 residues. The CDR3 region is CATSDLTSEAGELFF. CDR3 nucleotide sequence: TGTGCCACCAGTGACCTGACTAGCGAGGCCGGGGAGCTGTTTTTT.

The chain joins TRBV11-2 to TRBJ2-5; maybe TRBD1 (6 bases). Germline lookup yields CDR1 SGHAT and CDR2 FQNNGV. The CDR3 sequence is 14 residues long. The germline V and J ends were trimmed by 2 bases and 1 base, with 8 bases remaining between them. This CDR3 is CASSLLQGQETQYF. The CDR3 DNA sequence: TGTGCCAGCAGCTTATTACAGGGCCAAGAGACCCAGTACTTC.

The J gene is TRBJ2-1, the V gene TRBV6-2 or TRBV6-3; TRBD2 might be the D (6 bases). The germline V gene has CDR1 MNHEY and CDR2 SVGEGT. Deletions cut 0 bases from V and 10 bases from J, with 13 bases between. The CDR3 has 14 amino acids. Written as DNA, the CDR3 is TGTGCCAGCAGTTACTCAGGGGCGGGGCTGGAGCAGTTCTTC. Protein: CASSYSGAGLEQFF.

The genes are TRBV29-1 and TRBJ1-2; 9 nucleotides agree with TRBD1. This CDR3 comprises 12 residues. CDR1 is SQVTM and CDR2 is ANQGSEA in the germline V gene. J lost 10 bases, V lost 0 bases, and 3 bases had no gene match. CDR3 nucleotide sequence: TGCAGCGTTGAAGACGGGACAGGGCCCTACACCTTC. Protein sequence: CSVEDGTGPYTF.

The chain carries TRBV19 and TRBJ1-2, with TRBD1 matching 8 bases. CDR3 length equals 16 residues. Trimming at V came to 3 bases and at J to 2 bases, leaving 8 bases not matched to a gene. CDR1 and CDR2 (germline): LNHDA, SQIVND (reference sequence). CDR3 in DNA: TGTGCCAGTAGTATTCTGGCTGACAGGGGAAACTATGGCTACACCTTC. Translated: CASSILADRGNYGYTF.

This clone has more than one count but fewer than ten. This sample also contains other DNA sequences that code for the same CDR3. This chain joins TRBV24-1 and TRBJ1-5; perhaps TRBD1 as D (5 bases). There are 14 residues in the CDR3. Trimming shortened V by 3 bases and J by 3 bases, and 8 bases separated the two germline ends. Germline V lookup: CDR1 KGHDR, CDR2 SFDVKD. The CDR3 loop reads CATSDRGSNQPQHF. The CDR3 nucleotides read TGTGCCACCAGTGATAGGGGATCCAATCAGCCCCAGCATTTT.

The chain joins TRBV6-1 to TRBJ2-3; 10 nucleotides match TRBD2. From germline, CDR1 is MNHNS and CDR2 SASEGT. The CDR3 is made up of 16 amino acids. Trimming at V came to 3 bases and at J to 2 bases, leaving 5 bases not matched to a gene. The CDR3 region is CASSDLTSGVTDTQYF. The CDR3 DNA follows: TGTGCCAGCAGTGACCTTACTAGCGGGGTCACAGATACGCAGTATTTT.

The rearrangement joins TRBV19 to TRBJ2-2; 7 bases align to TRBD1. V trimming: 4 bases; J trimming: 6 bases; junction bases outside the gene matches: 11. Germline lookup yields CDR1 LNHDA and CDR2 SQIVND (reference sequence). The CDR3 is 16 residues long. CDR3 nucleotide sequence: TGTGCCAGTAGTAACCCCTTCAGACAGGGTTCCGGGGAGCTGTTTTTT. This translates into CASSNPFRQGSGELFF.

This sequence joins TRBV16 and TRBJ2-7; 8 bases line up with TRBD1. This CDR3 has 15 residues. Germline loops: CDR1 KGHSY, CDR2 FQNENV. The V gene end was trimmed by 2 bases and the J gene end by 0 bases; junction bases not matched to a gene: 3. CDR3 loop: CASSQRDRGSYEQYF. In DNA form, the CDR3 reads TGTGCCAGCAGCCAACGAGACAGGGGCTCCTACGAGCAGTACTTC. The full variable domain, rest sourced from reference TRBV16 and TRBJ2-7, is GEEVAQTPKHLVRGEGQKAKLYCAPIKGHSYVFWYQQVLKNEFKFLISFQNENVFDETGMPKERFSAKCLPNSPCSLEIQATKLEDSAVYFCASSQRDRGSYEQYFGPGTRLTVT.

This clone was counted between two and nine times. The V gene is TRBV18, the J gene TRBJ2-3; 11 nucleotides align to TRBD1. The CDR3 sequence is 16 residues long. With 2 bases clipped from V and 6 bases from J, the junction kept 7 bases outside the gene matches. The germline gives CDR1 KGHSH, CDR2 LQKENI. This CDR3 reads CASSPRTGGLKDTQYF. Written as DNA, the CDR3 is TGTGCCAGCTCACCAAGGACAGGGGGCCTTAAGGATACGCAGTATTTT. The full variable domain, with the rest looked up from reference TRBV18 and TRBJ2-3, is NAGVMQNPRHLVRRRGQEARLRCSPMKGHSHVYWYRQLPEEGLKFMVYLQKENIIDESGMPKERFSAEFPKEGPSILRIQQVVRGDSAAYFCASSPRTGGLKDTQYFGPGTRLTVL.